This T cell receptor beta chain emerged from a study of blood T cell repertoires in COVID-19. V was clipped by 1 base and J by 8 bases; unmatched bases: 6. Germline V gene data show CDR1 as SGHDT and CDR2 as YYEEEE. The CDR3 spans 14 residues. Here immunoSEQ multiplex PCR was the method, and the copy in TCRdb shows in-frame clones only, minus some. This sample carries approximately 120,000 clones, roughly 81% of them seen once, and the ten largest clones take roughly 13%. The sequence came from a human donor in a cohort sampled during active COVID-19. The sample consisted of peripheral blood. The chain links TRBV5-6 to TRBJ2-1; 7 nucleotides line up with TRBD1. The CDR3 reads CASSLFQGVYEQFF. CDR3 bases: TGTGCCAGCAGCTTGTTTCAGGGGGTCTATGAGCAGTTCTTC.